This T cell receptor beta chain derives from a study of T cell responses to AZD1222 COVID-19 vaccine. A remark on this clone: Antigen specificity is unknown.

The data were produced by immunoSEQ multiplex PCR, yet TCRdb's version contains in-frame clones alone and is incomplete. Here the sample spans roughly 110,000 clones, around 87% being singletons. This CDR3 has 11 residues. Notes on the study in general: Repertoire collection took place solely once the T cell response had peaked. With two AZD1222 doses given, Spike-specific TCR breadth and depth both rose. Clonal diversity may have been underestimated, and the donors were mostly white British, with more females than males.

The specimen comprised peripheral blood, sampled on day 0 of AZD1222 vaccination. This sequence was found in an adult in good health. The chain links TRBV21-1 to TRBJ1-2; TRBD1, the table's D call, lacks a check against the DNA. TRBV21-1 is a recognized pseudogene. The CDR3 DNA follows: TGTGCCTCTTACATGCTTTTTGGCTACACCTTC. Translation: CASYMLFGYTF.